This T cell receptor beta chain was found in a study of cytomegalovirus exposure and HLA in healthy donors. 60 Vbeta and 13 Jbeta primers were used in PCR. Assay used: immunoSEQ multiplex PCR; TCRdb lists only in-frame clones, some missing. The sample includes 140,000 to 150,000 clones, under 85% of them seen just once. The ends lost 6 bases at V and 3 bases at J; junction bases unmatched: 9. The CDR3 extends over 16 amino acids. CDR1 and CDR2 (germline): MNHEY, SMNVEV (reference sequence). What was sequenced was PBMCs. V gene TRBV27 combines with J gene TRBJ1-2, with TRBD1 matching over 11 bases. This clonotype originated in a woman between 40 and 50 years old in good health and CMV-seropositive. CDR3 in amino acids: CASSRLGQGGDYGYTF. The CDR3 DNA sequence: TGTGCCAGCAGCCGACTGGGACAGGGGGGGGACTATGGCTACACCTTC.